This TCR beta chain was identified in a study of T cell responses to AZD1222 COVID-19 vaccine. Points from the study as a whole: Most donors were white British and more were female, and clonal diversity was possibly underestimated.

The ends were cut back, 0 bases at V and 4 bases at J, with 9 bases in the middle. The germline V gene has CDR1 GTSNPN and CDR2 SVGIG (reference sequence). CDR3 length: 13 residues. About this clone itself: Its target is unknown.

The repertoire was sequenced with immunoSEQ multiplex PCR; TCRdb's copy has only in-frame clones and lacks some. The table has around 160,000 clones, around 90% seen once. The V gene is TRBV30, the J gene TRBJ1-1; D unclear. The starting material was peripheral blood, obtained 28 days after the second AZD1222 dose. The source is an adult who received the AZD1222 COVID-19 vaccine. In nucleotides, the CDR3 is TGTGCCTGGAGTGTTGCTGGAGGCACTGAAGCTTTCTTT. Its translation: CAWSVAGGTEAFF.